The next 2 T cell receptor beta chains were all read from a single sample in a study of response to subunit inactivated influenza vaccine. TCRdb itself ran the RT-PCR reads through MiXCR, one entry per CDR3 protein. This table has around 320,000 distinct CDR3 sequences, roughly 22% appearing once. Sample: PBMCs from blood, taken less than 22 months after vaccination. The receptors stem from a man between 50 and 69 years old who received an inactivated influenza vaccine.

This clonotype was seen a few times. The gene calls are TRBV20-1 and TRBJ1-4; 7 bases match TRBD1. CDR1 and CDR2 (germline): DFQATT, SNEGSKA (reference sequence). The CDR3 contains 14 residues. Germline trimming cut 6 bases from V and 8 bases from J; bases unmatched to any gene: 12. The CDR3 nucleotides are TGCAGTGCCGGAGGGGGCAGGGGTGGGGAAAAACTGTTTTTT. Its translation is CSAGGGRGGEKLFF.

This clonotype was found many times. The V call is TRBV2, the J call TRBJ1-5; D not resolved. Trimming shortened V by 6 bases and J by 7 bases, and 13 bases separated the two germline ends. CDR1 and CDR2 (germline): SNHLY, FYNNEI. The CDR3 sequence is 13 residues long. The CDR3 reads CASRKLGYQPQHF. As DNA, the CDR3 is TGTGCCAGCAGGAAGCTCGGATACCAGCCCCAGCATTTT.